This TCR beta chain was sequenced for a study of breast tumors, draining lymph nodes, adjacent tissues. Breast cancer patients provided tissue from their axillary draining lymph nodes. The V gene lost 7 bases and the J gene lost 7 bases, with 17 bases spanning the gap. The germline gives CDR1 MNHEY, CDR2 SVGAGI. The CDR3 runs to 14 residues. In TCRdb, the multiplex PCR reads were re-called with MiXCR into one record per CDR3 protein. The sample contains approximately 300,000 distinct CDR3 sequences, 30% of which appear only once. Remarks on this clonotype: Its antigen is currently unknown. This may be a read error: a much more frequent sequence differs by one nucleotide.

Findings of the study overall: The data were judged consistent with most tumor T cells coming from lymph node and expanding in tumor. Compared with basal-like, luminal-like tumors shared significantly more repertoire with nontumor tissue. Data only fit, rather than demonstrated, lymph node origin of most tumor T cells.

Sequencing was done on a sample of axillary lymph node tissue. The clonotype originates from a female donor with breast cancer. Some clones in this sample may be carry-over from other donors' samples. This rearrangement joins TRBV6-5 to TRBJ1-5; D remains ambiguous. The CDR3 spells CASIPRRSDQPQHF. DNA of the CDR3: TGTGCCAGCATCCCGAGGAGGTCCGACCAGCCCCAGCATTTT.